This is a list of T cell receptor beta chains from one sample in a study of Ad26.COV2.S vaccination and SARS-CoV-2 variants. Clones were sequenced by immunoSEQ multiplex PCR, and TCRdb holds only the in-frame ones, with some missing. The data show hundreds of thousands of clones, around 88% seen once. The specimen was peripheral blood, collected in a trial of Ad26.COV2.S vaccine versus placebo. These receptors came from a person aged 18 to 65 who received the Ad26.COV2.S COVID-19 vaccine or a placebo. CDR3s include the opening cysteine and the closing phenylalanine or tryptophan. The D gene is left open where the match is weak. Clone size is given for some rows only: seen once, a few or many times, or a class if the clone is expanded.

NA TRBJ1-2 NA TRBV6-5 CASSLYYGYTF TGTGCCAGCAGTCTTTACTATGGCTACACCTTC
NA TRBJ2-3 NA TRBV6-5 CASSLTETAPDTQYF TGTGCCAGCAGCCTCACCGAGACGGCACCAGATACGCAGTATTTT
NA TRBJ2-2 TRBD1 TRBV28 CASRRTGGYSGELFF TGTGCCAGCAGAAGGACAGGGGGTTATTCCGGGGAGCTGTTTTTT
NA TRBJ2-3 NA TRBV30 CAWSPGRGSTDTQYF TGTGCCTGGAGCCCCGGCCGGGGCTCCACAGATACGCAGTATTTT
NA TRBJ2-5 TRBD2 TRBV5-5 CASSLGVAGGARLETQYF TGTGCCAGCAGCTTGGGGGTAGCGGGGGGAGCCCGACTGGAGACCCAGTACTTC
NA TRBJ2-1 TRBD2 TRBV28 CASSLTTSGNNEQFF TGTGCCAGCAGTTTAACGACTAGCGGAAACAATGAGCAGTTCTTC
NA TRBJ2-5 TRBD2 TRBV4-3 CASSQDILAGTQETQYF TGCGCCAGCAGCCAAGACATCCTAGCGGGGACCCAAGAGACCCAGTACTTC
NA TRBJ2-1 TRBD2 TRBV7-9 CASSYGLVVGEQFF TGTGCCAGCAGCTATGGACTAGTGGTCGGTGAGCAGTTCTTC
NA TRBJ2-5 TRBD1 TRBV28 CASSDLSAGPGGETQYF TGTGCCAGCAGTGATTTAAGTGCGGGCCCAGGGGGAGAGACCCAGTACTTC
NA TRBJ2-7 NA TRBV18 CASSPENYEQYF TGTGCCAGCTCACCGGAAAATTACGAGCAGTACTTC
NA TRBJ2-6 TRBD1 TRBV18 CASSRLSTGAATSGANVLTF TGTGCCAGCTCACGTCTCTCAACAGGGGCCGCAACCTCTGGGGCCAACGTCCTGACTTTC
NA TRBJ1-2 NA TRBV2 CASTTVYGYTF TGTGCCAGCACTACAGTCTATGGCTACACCTTC
NA TRBJ1-5 NA TRBV28 CASSFPQKSNQPQHF TGTGCCAGCAGTTTTCCCCAAAAGAGCAATCAGCCCCAGCATTTT
NA TRBJ2-7 NA TRBV7-2 CASSLVGHEQYF TGTGCCAGCAGCTTAGTAGGGCACGAGCAGTACTTC
NA TRBJ1-1 NA TRBV11-3 CASSLEQNTEAFF TGTGCCAGCAGCTTAGAACAGAACACTGAAGCTTTCTTT
NA TRBJ2-1 TRBD1 TRBV5-1 CASSPGQGGMASEQFF TGCGCCAGCAGCCCCGGACAGGGAGGAATGGCTTCTGAGCAGTTCTTC
NA TRBJ1-6 NA TRBV6-4 CASSEILNNSPLHF TGTGCCAGCAGTGAGATACTGAATAATTCACCCCTCCACTTT
NA TRBJ2-7 NA TRBV5-5 CASSLSMYYEQYF TGTGCCAGCAGCTTGTCCATGTACTACGAGCAGTACTTC
NA TRBJ2-3 TRBD1 TRBV5-8 CASSRRDRVTDTQYF TGTGCCAGCAGTCGCCGGGACAGAGTCACAGATACGCAGTATTTT
once TRBJ1-2 NA TRBV7-9 CASSLTGTLGAYGYTF TGTGCCAGCAGCTTAACCGGGACTTTGGGGGCCTATGGCTACACCTTC
NA TRBJ2-3 TRBD1 TRBV12-5 CASGLGPGTGGVDTQYF TGTGCTAGTGGTTTGGGACCCGGGACAGGGGGCGTAGATACGCAGTATTTT
NA TRBJ2-2 NA TRBV7-9 CASSFSGGELFF TGTGCCAGCAGCTTCTCAGGTGGGGAGCTGTTTTTT
NA TRBJ2-2 NA TRBV27 CATKQGNTGELFF TGTGCCACCAAACAGGGGAACACCGGGGAGCTGTTTTTT
NA TRBJ1-5 TRBD1 TRBV7-9 CASSGGTGNNQPQHF TGTGCCAGCAGCGGGGGGACAGGGAACAATCAGCCCCAGCATTTT
NA TRBJ1-6 NA TRBV3-1/TRBV3-2 CASSRTGISPLHF TGTGCCAGCAGCCGTACAGGAATTTCACCCCTCCACTTT
few TRBJ2-7 NA TRBV18 CASSPRQSYEQYF TGTGCCAGCTCACCAAGACAGTCCTACGAGCAGTACTTC
NA TRBJ2-7 NA TRBV5-6 CASSLDAGSYEQYF TGTGCCAGCAGCTTGGATGCAGGGTCCTACGAGCAGTACTTC
few TRBJ1-6 NA TRBV5-4 CASSSPWSPLHF TGTGCCAGCAGCTCCCCGTGGTCACCCCTCCACTTT
NA TRBJ2-5 TRBD2 TRBV5-8 CASSPGVAGFQETQYF TGTGCCAGCAGCCCGGGAGTAGCGGGTTTCCAAGAGACCCAGTACTTC
once TRBJ1-3 NA TRBV5-1 CASSSGPNSGNTIYF TGCGCCAGCAGCTCCGGACCTAACTCTGGAAACACCATATATTTT
NA TRBJ2-5 TRBD1 TRBV7-6 CASSRTGRPQETQYF TGTGCCAGCAGCCGGACAGGGAGACCACAGGAGACCCAGTACTTC